This is a list of T cell receptor beta chains from one sample in a study of T cells after yellow fever vaccination. TCRdb itself ran the 5' RACE reads through MiXCR, one entry per CDR3 protein. The table shows a few hundred thousand distinct CDR3 sequences, with approximately 4.2% occurring only once. Sequenced here: PBMCs, sampled 5 days after the yellow fever booster vaccination. These receptors came from a man in his late teens or twenties who received the YFV17D yellow fever vaccine. The CDR3 runs from the conserved cysteine through the conserved F or W. The D gene is left open where the match is weak. Rows give clone size only sometimes, using once, few, many, or a class for an expanded clone.

V gene: TRBV12-3/TRBV12-4; clone size: few; CDR3 length: 12; J gene: TRBJ2-5; D gene: NA; CDR3 DNA: TGTGCCAGCAGTTTCTTTTTAGAGACCCAGTACTTC; CDR3 protein: CASSFFLETQYF
V gene: TRBV10-3; clone size: many; CDR3 length: 16; J gene: TRBJ2-1; D gene: TRBD2; CDR3 DNA: TGTGCCATCAGTGAGTCAAGAGCGGGGGGTATGAGTGAGCAGTTCTTC; CDR3 protein: CAISESRAGGMSEQFF
V gene: TRBV4-2; clone size: many; CDR3 length: 11; J gene: TRBJ2-7; D gene: NA; CDR3 DNA: TGTGCCAGCAGCCAGGAATACGAGCAGTACTTC; CDR3 protein: CASSQEYEQYF
V gene: TRBV7-9; clone size: NA; CDR3 length: 16; J gene: TRBJ1-4; D gene: NA; CDR3 DNA: TGTGCCAGCAGCGCGGACTCGGGACGTAGAAATGAAAAACTGTTTTTT; CDR3 protein: CASSADSGRRNEKLFF
V gene: TRBV7-9; clone size: many; CDR3 length: 12; J gene: TRBJ2-5; D gene: NA; CDR3 DNA: TGTGCCAGCAGCTACCCACCTGGGGCCCAGTACTTC; CDR3 protein: CASSYPPGAQYF
V gene: TRBV5-1; clone size: few; CDR3 length: 13; J gene: TRBJ2-2; D gene: NA; CDR3 DNA: TGCGCCAGCAATTATGGGAACACCGGGGAGCTGTTTTTT; CDR3 protein: CASNYGNTGELFF
V gene: TRBV4-1; clone size: NA; CDR3 length: 13; J gene: TRBJ2-1; D gene: TRBD1; CDR3 DNA: TGCGCCAGCAGCCAAGGCAGGGGGAATGAGCAGTTCTTC; CDR3 protein: CASSQGRGNEQFF
V gene: TRBV11-2; clone size: many; CDR3 length: 15; J gene: TRBJ2-5; D gene: NA; CDR3 DNA: TGTGCCAGCAGCGCCGGGACACCGAACGGGGAGACCCAGTACTTC; CDR3 protein: CASSAGTPNGETQYF
V gene: TRBV7-3; clone size: many; CDR3 length: 13; J gene: TRBJ2-2; D gene: NA; CDR3 DNA: TGTGCCAGCAGTCCGGGGCACACCGGGGAGCTGTTTTTT; CDR3 protein: CASSPGHTGELFF
V gene: TRBV24-1; clone size: NA; CDR3 length: 15; J gene: TRBJ2-2; D gene: NA; CDR3 DNA: TGTGCCACCAGTGATTCGGGACGGAACACCGGGGAGCTGTTTTTT; CDR3 protein: CATSDSGRNTGELFF
V gene: TRBV6-5; clone size: few; CDR3 length: 16; J gene: TRBJ2-6; D gene: NA; CDR3 DNA: TGTGCCAGCAGCCGTAGAGTTGGTTTAGGGGCCAACGTCCTGACTTTC; CDR3 protein: CASSRRVGLGANVLTF
V gene: TRBV7-2; clone size: NA; CDR3 length: 14; J gene: TRBJ2-4; D gene: NA; CDR3 DNA: TGTGCCAGCAGCCGCGGAGGCAGGGAAAACATTCTGTACTTC; CDR3 protein: CASSRGGRENILYF
V gene: TRBV4-2; clone size: many; CDR3 length: 15; J gene: TRBJ2-5; D gene: TRBD1; CDR3 DNA: TGTGCCAGCAGCCAACTGACAGGGGTCGGGGAGACCCAGTACTTC; CDR3 protein: CASSQLTGVGETQYF
V gene: TRBV12-5; clone size: few; CDR3 length: 13; J gene: TRBJ1-2; D gene: NA; CDR3 DNA: TGTGCTAGTGGTTTGGTTCCTGGGGGTGGCTACACCTTC; CDR3 protein: CASGLVPGGGYTF
V gene: TRBV14; clone size: few; CDR3 length: 13; J gene: TRBJ2-5; D gene: NA; CDR3 DNA: TGTGCCAGCAGCCAAGGGGTACGGGAGACCCAGTACTTC; CDR3 protein: CASSQGVRETQYF
V gene: TRBV7-6; clone size: NA; CDR3 length: 14; J gene: TRBJ2-2; D gene: TRBD1; CDR3 DNA: TGTGCCAGCAGCCTAGGGACAGGGTACGGGGAGCTGTTTTTT; CDR3 protein: CASSLGTGYGELFF
V gene: TRBV27; clone size: NA; CDR3 length: 13; J gene: TRBJ2-1; D gene: TRBD2; CDR3 DNA: TGTGCCAGCAGTTTTGGGAGGGGTCAGGAGCAGTTCTTC; CDR3 protein: CASSFGRGQEQFF
V gene: TRBV6-2/TRBV6-3; clone size: many; CDR3 length: 16; J gene: TRBJ1-1; D gene: TRBD1; CDR3 DNA: TGTGCCAGCAGTCCCCGGACAGGGCCAAGTCAGGGTGAAGCTTTCTTT; CDR3 protein: CASSPRTGPSQGEAFF
V gene: TRBV11-2; clone size: many; CDR3 length: 13; J gene: TRBJ1-4; D gene: NA; CDR3 DNA: TGTGCCAGCAGCTTAATGGGTGGAGAAAAACTGTTTTTT; CDR3 protein: CASSLMGGEKLFF
V gene: TRBV7-2; clone size: NA; CDR3 length: 12; J gene: TRBJ2-3; D gene: NA; CDR3 DNA: TGTGCCAGCAGCCCCTATGGAGATACGCAGTATTTT; CDR3 protein: CASSPYGDTQYF
V gene: TRBV5-6; clone size: many; CDR3 length: 14; J gene: TRBJ2-7; D gene: NA; CDR3 DNA: TGTGCCAGCAGCTTTGTGGGGAGCCCCAACGAGCAGTACTTC; CDR3 protein: CASSFVGSPNEQYF
V gene: TRBV7-9; clone size: few; CDR3 length: 13; J gene: TRBJ1-5; D gene: NA; CDR3 DNA: TGTGCCAGCAGCTTAGGCGGGGTCAAGCCCCAGCATTTT; CDR3 protein: CASSLGGVKPQHF
V gene: TRBV11-1; clone size: few; CDR3 length: 15; J gene: TRBJ1-1; D gene: NA; CDR3 DNA: TGTGCCAGCAGCTTAGAAGGACAGCAGAACACTGAAGCTTTCTTT; CDR3 protein: CASSLEGQQNTEAFF